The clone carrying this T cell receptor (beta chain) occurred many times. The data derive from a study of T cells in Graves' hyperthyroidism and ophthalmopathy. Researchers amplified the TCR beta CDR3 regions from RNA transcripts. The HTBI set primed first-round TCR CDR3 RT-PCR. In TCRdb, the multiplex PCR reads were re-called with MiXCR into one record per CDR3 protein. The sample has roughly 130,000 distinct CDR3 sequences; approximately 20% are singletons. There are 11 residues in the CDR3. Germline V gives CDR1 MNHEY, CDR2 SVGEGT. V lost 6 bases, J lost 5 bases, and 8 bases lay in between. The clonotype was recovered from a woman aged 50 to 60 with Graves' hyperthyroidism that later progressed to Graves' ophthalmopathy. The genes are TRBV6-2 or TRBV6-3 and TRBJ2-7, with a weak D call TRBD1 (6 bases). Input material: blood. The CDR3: CASRHRDEQYF. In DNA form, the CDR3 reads TGTGCCAGCAGACACAGGGACGAGCAGTACTTC.